This T cell receptor beta chain was identified in a study of monozygotic twins with inflammatory bowel disease. Reprocessing the 5' RACE reads, TCRdb reports a single entry for every CDR3 protein and omits DNA. The sample table includes about 330,000 distinct CDR3 sequences. The sequenced sample consisted of blood. The sequence came from a human donor with ulcerative colitis or Crohn's disease, or a healthy co-twin of an affected twin (not recorded which).

The CDR3 is CASSPGTPANTGELFF. The chain couples TRBV12-3 or TRBV12-4 to TRBJ2-2; TCRdb designates TRBD1, a call that cannot be tested without DNA. The CDR3 runs to 16 residues.